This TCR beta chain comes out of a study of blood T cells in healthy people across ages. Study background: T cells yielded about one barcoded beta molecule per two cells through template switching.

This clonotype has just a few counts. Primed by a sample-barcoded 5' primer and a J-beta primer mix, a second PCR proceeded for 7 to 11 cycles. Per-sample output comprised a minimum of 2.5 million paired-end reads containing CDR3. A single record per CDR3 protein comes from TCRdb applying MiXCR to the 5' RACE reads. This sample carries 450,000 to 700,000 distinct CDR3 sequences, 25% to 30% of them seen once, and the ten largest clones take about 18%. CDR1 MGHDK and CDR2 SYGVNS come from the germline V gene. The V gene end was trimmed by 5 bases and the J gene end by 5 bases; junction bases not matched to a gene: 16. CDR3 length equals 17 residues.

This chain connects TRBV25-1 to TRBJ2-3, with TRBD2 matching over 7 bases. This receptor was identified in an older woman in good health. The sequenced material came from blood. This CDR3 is CASSSSWSGSSGDTQYF. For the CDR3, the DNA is TGTGCCAGCAGTAGTTCCTGGTCGGGCTCTAGCGGAGATACGCAGTATTTT.